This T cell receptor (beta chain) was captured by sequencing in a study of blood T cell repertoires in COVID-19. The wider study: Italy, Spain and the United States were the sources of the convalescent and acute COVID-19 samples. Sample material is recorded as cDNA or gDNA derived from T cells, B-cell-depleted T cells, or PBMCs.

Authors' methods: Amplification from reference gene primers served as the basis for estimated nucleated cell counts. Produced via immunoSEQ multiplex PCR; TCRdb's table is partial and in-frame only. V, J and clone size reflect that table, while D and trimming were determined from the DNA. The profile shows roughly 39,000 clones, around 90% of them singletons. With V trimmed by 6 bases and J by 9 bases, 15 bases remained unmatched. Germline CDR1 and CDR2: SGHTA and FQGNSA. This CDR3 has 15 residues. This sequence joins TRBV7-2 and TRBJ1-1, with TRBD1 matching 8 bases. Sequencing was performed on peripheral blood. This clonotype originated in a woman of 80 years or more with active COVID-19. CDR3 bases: TGTGCCAGCAGTACTAGATCGACAGGGGAAATTAAAGCTTTCTTT. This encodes CASSTRSTGEIKAFF.